The entry below gives a single T cell receptor (beta chain) sequence along with its context. The antigen remains undetermined. This specimen belongs to a study of T cells in Graves' hyperthyroidism and ophthalmopathy. CDR1 is DFQATT and CDR2 is SNEGSKA in the germline V gene (reference sequence). V was clipped by 5 bases and J by 2 bases, with 12 bases between them. This CDR3 is built from 13 residues. General study results and limits: Most clonotypes that expanded in the thyroid above 0.001 also showed up in blood. Model-based prediction identified ophthalmopathy a median 6.5 months prior to its onset.

RNA transcripts yielded amplified TCR beta CDR3 regions. First-round RT-PCR of the TCR CDR3 relied on the HTBI primer set. TCRdb passed the multiplex PCR reads through MiXCR, listing each CDR3 protein once. The sample includes approximately 260,000 distinct CDR3 sequences, approximately 16% of them seen just once. This chain joins TRBV20-1 and TRBJ2-5; a weak D match, TRBD2 (5 bases). The sequenced sample was blood. The origin of this receptor is a woman in her fifties or sixties with Graves' hyperthyroidism that later progressed to Graves' ophthalmopathy. CDR3 residues: CSAQLTGQETQYF. Here the CDR3 DNA reads TGCAGTGCTCAACTAACGGGGCAAGAGACCCAGTACTTC.